Reported below is one T cell receptor beta chain. Second-dose groups at about 4 or about 12 weeks were pooled. This specimen belongs to a study of T cell responses to AZD1222 COVID-19 vaccine. Data came from immunoSEQ multiplex PCR; TCRdb stores just in-frame clones and leaves some out. The sample has roughly 140,000 clones; around 90% are singletons. Trimming took 2 bases from V and 9 from J; bases not matched to a gene: 6. Germline assignment: CDR1 SGDLS and CDR2 YYNGEE. The CDR3 contains 14 residues. Sequencing used peripheral blood, obtained 28 days after the second AZD1222 dose. The sequence derives from an adult who received the AZD1222 COVID-19 vaccine. The chain has TRBV9 and TRBJ2-4; TRBD1 aligns across 9 bases. The CDR3 here is CASSVGQGIGIQYF. The CDR3 nucleotides read TGTGCCAGCAGCGTGGGACAGGGAATTGGCATTCAGTACTTC.